The clone carrying this T cell receptor (beta chain) was detected only a few times. Its target is not known. The data were obtained in a study of blood T cells in healthy people across ages. Study observations and caveats: When one million T cells were used, diversity estimates were thought to be underestimates.

The length of the CDR3 is 14 residues. Germline-derived CDR1 and CDR2 are MNHEY and SMNVEV (reference sequence). Trimming stripped 3 bases from V and 0 bases from J, with 7 bases between. A sample-barcoded 5' primer and a J-beta primer mix were used in a second PCR of about 6 to 12 cycles. TCRdb re-derived calls from the 5' RACE reads in MiXCR, one entry per CDR3 protein. Altogether about 1.8 million distinct CDR3 sequences are present, around 48% being singletons, with the ten largest covering roughly 2%. The sequence came from a woman in her forties in good health. Source material: blood. The chain recombines TRBV27 with TRBJ2-3, with D uncertain. The CDR3 DNA follows: TGTGCCAGCAGTTTTGCACAAAGCACAGATACGCAGTATTTT. Residues: CASSFAQSTDTQYF.